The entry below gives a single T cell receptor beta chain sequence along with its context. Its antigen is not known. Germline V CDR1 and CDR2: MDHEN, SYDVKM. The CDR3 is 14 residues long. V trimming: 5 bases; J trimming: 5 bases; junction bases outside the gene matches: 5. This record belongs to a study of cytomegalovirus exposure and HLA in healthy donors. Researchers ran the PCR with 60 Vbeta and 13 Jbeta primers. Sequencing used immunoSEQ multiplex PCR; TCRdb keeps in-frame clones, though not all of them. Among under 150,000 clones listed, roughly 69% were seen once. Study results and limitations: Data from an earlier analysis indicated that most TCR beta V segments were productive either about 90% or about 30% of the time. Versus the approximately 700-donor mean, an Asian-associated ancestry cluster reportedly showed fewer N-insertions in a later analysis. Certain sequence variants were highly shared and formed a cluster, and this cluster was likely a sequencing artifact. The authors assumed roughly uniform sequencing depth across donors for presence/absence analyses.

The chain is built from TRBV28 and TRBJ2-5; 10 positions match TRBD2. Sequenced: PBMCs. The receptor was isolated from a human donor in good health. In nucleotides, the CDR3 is TGTGCCAGCAGTCGGACTAGCGGACGGGAGACCCAGTACTTC. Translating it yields CASSRTSGRETQYF.